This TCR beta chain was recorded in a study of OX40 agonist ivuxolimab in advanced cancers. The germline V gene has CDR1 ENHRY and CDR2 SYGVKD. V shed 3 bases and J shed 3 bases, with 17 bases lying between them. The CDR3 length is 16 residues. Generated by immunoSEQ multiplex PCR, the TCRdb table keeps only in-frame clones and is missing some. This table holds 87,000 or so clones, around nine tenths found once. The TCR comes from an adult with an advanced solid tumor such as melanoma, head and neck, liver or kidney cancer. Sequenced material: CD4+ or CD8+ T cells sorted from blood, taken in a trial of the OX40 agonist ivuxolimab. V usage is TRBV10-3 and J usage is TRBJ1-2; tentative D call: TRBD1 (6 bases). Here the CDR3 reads CAISEGVRGKDYGYTF. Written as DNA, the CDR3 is TGTGCCATCAGTGAAGGGGTAAGGGGGAAGGACTATGGCTACACCTTC.